What follows is one T cell receptor beta chain and its context. What antigen it recognizes has not been identified. No much larger clone is present one base from it, and per-base qualities are unavailable. Libraries were made using the immunoSEQ multiplex PCR assay. A mixture of 60 forward primers for TCR Vbeta segments and 13 reverse primers for TCR Jbeta segments was used in the multiplex PCR. Amplification of the CDR3 region of rearranged TCR beta genes was performed with a multiplex PCR assay on genomic DNA. The Illumina HiSeq System was used to sequence the amplified TCR beta libraries as 87-base-pair reads. On the authors' methods: A later analysis tallied roughly 78 million unique TCR beta chains across the 550 to 850 repertoires, and some 10 million of those chains were shared by two or more donors. Raw reads were error-corrected and collapsed into unique sequences with a nearest-neighbor algorithm that merged closely related sequences to remove PCR and sequencing errors. CDR3 sequences were aligned to IMGT reference sequences to assign V, D and J gene segments. For a sequence to be retained, a match of at least six nucleotides was required to both a V gene segment and a J gene segment. Rearrangements were classified as productive when the CDR3 lacked stop codons and remained in frame with V and J, and all other rearrangements were classified as non-productive. Following IMGT convention, CDR3 was defined as the stretch from the second conserved V-encoded cysteine up to the conserved J-encoded phenylalanine. The earlier analysis of about 530 of the donors excluded any sequence lacking an unambiguous match to a single V gene segment. In an earlier analysis of a few hundred of the donors, a V segment was called functional when productive rearrangements were above 56.7%, and segregating when the standard deviation between donors exceeded 5%. A statistical classification framework was built for diagnosing cytomegalovirus status from the catalog of TCR beta chain sequences. A later analysis assigned V and J genes by comparing TCR nucleotide sequences with IMGT/GENE-DB human TR gene sequences. The TCRdist pipeline was used in a later analysis to assign CDR3 sequences and most-parsimonious VDJ recombination scenarios. In a later analysis, every TCR beta chain was defined by the combination of its CDR3 amino acid sequence and its V-gene family, and reads without a unique V-gene family were dropped. In a later analysis, a few hundred highly shared, low-generation-probability nucleotide sequences were removed to address suspected cross-contamination and a sequencing artifact. In a later analysis, a clonal expansion index was calculated for each public chain from normalized within-repertoire ranks of inferred template counts. Generation probabilities in a later analysis came from a VDJ recombination model fitted to out-of-frame rearrangements, and those results were checked against IGoR. In a later analysis, TCR-TCR, TCR-HLA and TCR-CMV co-occurrence was scored with hypergeometric tests, and a repertoire-size bias correction was applied to TCR pairs. To estimate false discovery rates, a later analysis permuted the HLA or CMV assignments 20 times. In a later analysis, co-occurring TCRs were grouped using DBSCAN, and TCRdist sequence similarity was added for clustering within HLA-allele-positive subsets. For co-occurrence clustering, repertoires with fewer than 30,000 or more than 120,000 public chains were excluded, along with 4 to 6 repertoires with anomalous nucleotide sharing. TCRdb mirrors the immuneACCESS table, restricted to in-frame sequences. Some clones are absent from its copies; in checked studies, under half trace to an unresolved V gene, and the reason for the others is unknown. The V and J calls and clone size are taken from that table; D and trimming were inferred from the DNA. The sample table holds roughly 73,000 clones, of which about 81% were seen once. The leading ten clones occupy 12% of the sample.

The data were taken from a study of cytomegalovirus exposure and HLA in healthy donors (TCRdb year 2017). Regarding the research as a whole: An earlier analysis of several hundred of the donors reported 250 to 300 Gb of sequence data and 117 million unique TCR beta sequences from roughly 200 million T cells. High-throughput TCR immunosequencing, statistical association of individual TCRs with disease status, and machine learning were combined to predict cytomegalovirus infection status. All discovery cohort repertoires had been generated using a single sequencing platform. An early release that covered roughly 600 HLA-typed donors contained about 300 gigabases of sequencing data and 85 million to 100 million unique TCR sequences. Rather than drawing on any new phenotypic data, the later analysis identified candidate immune exposures from TCR beta sequences and the way those sequences occurred across donors. In a later analysis, previously published TCR beta repertoires from 550 to 700 donors were re-analyzed and high-resolution HLA genotyping was added so that TCR occurrence patterns could be studied. Of the roughly 400 genotyped donors, 81% were placed in the genetic ancestry cluster associated with self-reported Caucasian donors. Because of strong linkage in the cohort, 5 or 6 DR-DQ haplotypes were treated as single units for association and clustering. Alongside the repertoire data, information on donor age, sex, ethnicity and CMV serostatus was compiled. The number of typed donors differed by locus: about 629-630 for A, B, C, DRB1 and DQB1; 522 for DQA1; 606 for DPA1; and approximately 450 for DPB1. An earlier analysis of a few hundred of the donors applied high-throughput TCR beta sequencing to assess whether each TCR beta V gene segment acted as functional or pseudogenic. Besides the first cohort of roughly 660 subjects, a separate validation cohort made up of 90 to 150 different subjects was used. A later genetic analysis used genome-wide SNP genotypes for about 60% of the roughly 700 donors, treating that subset as a discovery cohort. The aim of the study was to test whether cataloging public T cell receptors could identify signatures of past pathogen exposure. The study profiled the T cell repertoires of some 610 subjects by immunosequencing and related them to cytomegalovirus serostatus. Both class I and class II loci were covered by HLA typing, at four-digit resolution. Among 300 to 500 genotyped donors of the cohort, an average of around 250,000 unique TCR beta nucleotide sequences was sequenced per donor, of which about 19% were non-productive.

CDR1 and CDR2 are read off the germline V gene as KGHSH and LQKENI. The CDR3 sequence holds 15 residues, the cysteine and phenylalanine included. The retained sequence is limited to the CDR3, 45 bases, with the frame set at the first base. V loses 0 bases of germline sequence and J loses 8 bases, and the interval between the two ends is 13 bases. Here is what the overall study found, with its caveats: Some IMGT-functional V segments, including TRBV6-2 and TRBV6-3, could not be told apart with the 87-base-pair reads, so those segments were excluded. Correlated functional status among segregating V segments might be attributable to linkage disequilibrium, but an unknown experimental factor could not be ruled out. The study gave a list of 150 to 200 TCR beta chains associated with cytomegalovirus. Because HLA typing was missing for some donors at each locus, association tests included only the typed subset. The authors suggested that the approach could potentially be generalized to other disease states and immunological phenotypes. Across donors, most TCR sequences were observed very rarely, whereas some public TCRs were present in many individuals. CMV serostatus was the only immune exposure information available for the cohort. A further reported finding was that TCR beta sequences accurately predicted the HLA-A and HLA-B alleles for most subjects in the first cohort. In a later analysis, HLA-associated TCR beta chains showed more clonal expansion and lower generation probabilities than non-associated chains that were equally common. A few of the identified cytomegalovirus-associated TCR beta chains were confirmed in vitro to be specific for cytomegalovirus antigens. Only TCR beta chains were sequenced in this cohort, and the absence of alpha or paired-chain data limited detectable features. The presence/absence analyses assumed that sequencing depth was roughly uniform across donors, and that assumption may not be true. According to a later analysis, most CMV-associated TCR beta chains appeared to be HLA-restricted, and the HLA associations seemed to be driven largely by CMV exposure. Several of the top co-occurrence clusters appeared to be linked to parvovirus B19, influenza, CMV and Epstein-Barr virus, according to a later analysis. A group of highly shared sequence variants was considered likely to be a technical artifact of the sequencing pipeline. In a later genetic analysis, fewer N-insertions in productive TCRs were reported among donors in an Asian-associated ancestry cluster than the approximately 710-donor mean. Specific HLA alleles were associated with roughly 17,000 TCR beta sequences at a false discovery rate of 0.05 in a later analysis. In an earlier analysis of some 500 of the donors, most TCR beta V segments were observed in productive rearrangements about 90% or about 30% of the time, broadly matching IMGT annotations. V-gene and J-gene trimming of TCR beta chains was associated with a missense DCLRE1C variant in a later genetic analysis, and the association was replicated in an independent cohort. A later analysis found that TCR association rates varied across HLA loci, with DRB1 alleles showing the most associated TCRs and HLA-C alleles the fewest. When HLA alleles, especially DR and DQ, strongly co-occurred, attributing TCR associations to individual alleles was difficult. In both the original and validation cohorts, the classifier was reported to diagnose cytomegalovirus status with high specificity and sensitivity. Roughly 17 rarely observed V segments, including chromosome 9 orphons, were excluded from the earlier analysis of a few hundred of the donors because counts were too low.

The cohort comprised fewer than 750 healthy bone marrow donors. At the time of sampling, all cohort members were nominally healthy, though unrecorded immune exposures were likely present. The donor was CMV seronegative and belonged to the group of over 350 seronegative cohort members. A peripheral blood sample was provided by each donor, and peripheral blood mononuclear cells were used for TCR beta sequencing. Genomic DNA was extracted from the blood cell samples with the Qiagen DNeasy Blood Extraction Kit. The clonotype comes from a man in his sixties or seventies in good health and CMV-seronegative. The material sequenced was PBMCs. This chain joins TRBV18 to TRBJ1-4, with no confident D gene call. The sequence in DNA is TGTGCCAGCTCACCACCCGGCGGGTCGGGCGAAAAACTGTTTTTT. Translated, this gives CASSPPGGSGEKLFF.